By frequency in the sample, the clone carrying this T cell receptor (beta chain) is large. The same CDR3 is also encoded by other DNA sequences in this sample. The PCR used 60 V beta and 13 J beta primers. The table came from immunoSEQ multiplex PCR; TCRdb's copy has only in-frame clones and leaves some out. Counted here are over 90,000 clones, more than 80% occurring once; the ten biggest clones make up approximately 12%. The data derive from a study of glioma-infiltrating T cells after dendritic cell vaccination. The source material was blood, sampled before dendritic cell vaccination. This TCR came from a human donor with glioblastoma.

In DNA, the CDR3 is TGTGCCAGCAGTCGCGGGACAGGGGATGAAAAACTGTTTTTT. It yields the protein CASSRGTGDEKLFF. The genes are TRBV7-8 and TRBJ1-4, with 10 bases identical to TRBD1. CDR1 is SGHVS and CDR2 is FQNEAQ in the germline V gene. The CDR3 spans 14 residues. V was clipped by 6 bases and J by 6 bases; unmatched bases: 4.